This T cell receptor beta chain is drawn from a study of blood T cells in healthy people across ages. For the second PCR, which ran for about 7 to 11 cycles, a sample-barcoded 5' primer and a J-beta primer mix were used. In TCRdb, the 5' RACE reads were re-called with MiXCR into one record per CDR3 protein. Counted here are 540,000 or so distinct CDR3 sequences, about 45% occurring once; the ten biggest clones make up roughly 24%. V was pared by 5 bases and J by 3 bases, with 7 bases of the junction left unmatched. The germline V gene has CDR1 MNHEY and CDR2 SVGEGT. This CDR3 is built from 14 residues.

This clonotype was sampled from an elderly man in good health. J is TRBJ2-7 and V is TRBV6-2 or TRBV6-3, with TRBD2 matching 7 bases. Sequenced input: blood. The DNA for the CDR3 is TGTGCCAGCAGTCTCTTGGCGGGAGTCTACGAGCAGTACTTC. This codes for CASSLLAGVYEQYF.